This paragraph reports one T cell receptor (beta chain). Its specificity is unknown. The data are from a study of OX40 agonist ivuxolimab in advanced cancers. Study conclusions and caveats: The average count of expanded clones was higher among CD8+ T cells than among CD4+.

Generated by immunoSEQ multiplex PCR, the TCRdb table keeps only in-frame clones and is missing some. Seen here are approximately 77,000 clones, about 82% observed once, and the top ten hold 1.5% to 2%. This TCR derives from an adult with an advanced solid tumor such as melanoma, head and neck, liver or kidney cancer. The material sequenced was CD4+ or CD8+ T cells sorted from blood, taken in a trial of the OX40 agonist ivuxolimab.

CDR3 sequence (DNA): TGTGCCAGCAGTTTAGAGGGGGAGGGGATGGGATCTGAAAAACTGTTTTTT. Protein: CASSLEGEGMGSEKLFF. V usage is TRBV27 and J usage is TRBJ1-4, with D maybe TRBD1 (6 bases). CDR1 and CDR2 from the germline V gene are MNHEY and SMNVEV (reference sequence). Trimming shortened V by 2 bases and J by 7 bases, and 20 bases separated the two germline ends. This CDR3 has 17 amino acids. Full variable domain (rest looked up from reference TRBV27 and TRBJ1-4): EAQVTQNPRYLITVTGKKLTVTCSQNMNHEYMSWYRQDPGLGLRQIYYSMNVEVTDKGDVPEGYKVSRKEKRNFPLILESPSPNQTSLYFCASSLEGEGMGSEKLFFGSGTQLSVL.